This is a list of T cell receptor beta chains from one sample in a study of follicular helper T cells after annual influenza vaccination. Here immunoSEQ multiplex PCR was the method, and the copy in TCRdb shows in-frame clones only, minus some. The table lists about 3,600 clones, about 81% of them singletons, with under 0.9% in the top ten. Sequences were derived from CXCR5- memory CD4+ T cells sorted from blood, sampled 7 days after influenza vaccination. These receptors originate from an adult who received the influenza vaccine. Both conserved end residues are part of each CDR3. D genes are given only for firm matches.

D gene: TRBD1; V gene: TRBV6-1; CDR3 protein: CASSAGTGLSYEQYF
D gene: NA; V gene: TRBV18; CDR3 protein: CASSPPGLSDTQYF
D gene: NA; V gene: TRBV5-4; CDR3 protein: CASSVPGAGNTIYF
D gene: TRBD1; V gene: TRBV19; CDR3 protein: CASNDRGHENEQYF
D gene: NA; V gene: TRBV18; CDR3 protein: CASSPRGVWNEQFF
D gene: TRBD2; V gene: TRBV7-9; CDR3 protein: CASSPWSSGSETQYF
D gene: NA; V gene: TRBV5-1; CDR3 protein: CASSLGAPDQPQHF
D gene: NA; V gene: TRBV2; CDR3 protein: CASSPQYNQPQHF
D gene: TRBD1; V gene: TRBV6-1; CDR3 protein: CASNSDRVYETQYF
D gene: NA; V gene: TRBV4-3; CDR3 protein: CASSRDPRQAGELFF
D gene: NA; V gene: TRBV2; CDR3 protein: CASSGRQLAKNIQYF
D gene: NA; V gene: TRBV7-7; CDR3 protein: CASSPVGNEQFF
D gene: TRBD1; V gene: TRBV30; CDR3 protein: CAWTGSDRGGVGQYF
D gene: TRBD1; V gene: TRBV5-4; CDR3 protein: CASSPTTGGRETQYF
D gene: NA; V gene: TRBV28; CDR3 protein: CASSWTNTIYF
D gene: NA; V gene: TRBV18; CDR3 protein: CASSPNPGTWRAFF
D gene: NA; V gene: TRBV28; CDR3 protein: CASQTGSKGNEQYF
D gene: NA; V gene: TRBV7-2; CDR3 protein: CASSLVSDWGYTF
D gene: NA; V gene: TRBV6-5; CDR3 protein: CASSRHRDSPEAFF
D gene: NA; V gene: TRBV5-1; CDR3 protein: CASSLLAGSPEKLFF
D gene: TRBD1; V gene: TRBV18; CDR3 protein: CASSRDSDRGRSKTQYF
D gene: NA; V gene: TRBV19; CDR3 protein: CASSTYDIPYGYTF
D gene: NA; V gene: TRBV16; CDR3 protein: CASSQFLSQGSYEQYF
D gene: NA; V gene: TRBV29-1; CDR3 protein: CSVGGGEIEKLFF
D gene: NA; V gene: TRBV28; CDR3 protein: CASSVRVYEQYF
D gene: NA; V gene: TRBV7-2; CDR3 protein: CASSPRVGEKLFF
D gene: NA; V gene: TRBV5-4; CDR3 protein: CASSLVSVATQYF
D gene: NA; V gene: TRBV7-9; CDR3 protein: CASSLMGPTGELFF
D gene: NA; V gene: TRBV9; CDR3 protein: CASTPLENPYSSGNTIYF
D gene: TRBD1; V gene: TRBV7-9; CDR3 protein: CASRLDRANTGELFF
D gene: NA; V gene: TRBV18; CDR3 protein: CASSLAQGGNEQFF
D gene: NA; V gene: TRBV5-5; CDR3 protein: CASSWDFLAETQYF
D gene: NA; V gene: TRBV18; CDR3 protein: CASSPGREGYGYTF
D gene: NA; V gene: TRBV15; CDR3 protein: CATGLTDTQYF
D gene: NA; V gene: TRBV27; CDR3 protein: CASTEVGSLGYTF
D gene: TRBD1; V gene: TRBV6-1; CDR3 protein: CASRRDSRRDEQFF
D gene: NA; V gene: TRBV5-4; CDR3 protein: CASSLRGFHYGYTF
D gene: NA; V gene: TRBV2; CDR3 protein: CASGGVGDLIQYF
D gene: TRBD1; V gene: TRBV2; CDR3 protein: CASSLDRGNSPLHF
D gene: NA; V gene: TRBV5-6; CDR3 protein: CASSFLGGGLETQYF
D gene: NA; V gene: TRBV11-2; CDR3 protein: CASSLVPRAATNEKLFF
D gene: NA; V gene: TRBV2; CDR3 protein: CASSALGTTSRTEAFF
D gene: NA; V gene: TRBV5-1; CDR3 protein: CASSPAGLGANVLTF
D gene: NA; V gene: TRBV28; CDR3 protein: CASSFLKLGQGIYGYTF
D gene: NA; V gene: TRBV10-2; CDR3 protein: CASRDTGYNEQFF
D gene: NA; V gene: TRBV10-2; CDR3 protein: CASTEVSYNSPLHF
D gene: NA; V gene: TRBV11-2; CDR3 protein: CASSLDGFANTIYF
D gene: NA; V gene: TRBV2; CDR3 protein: CASSEWEGGYTF
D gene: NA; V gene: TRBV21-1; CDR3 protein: CASSFAGQGPRTDQPQHF
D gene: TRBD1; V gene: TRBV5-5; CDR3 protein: CASSWDRQEYEQYF
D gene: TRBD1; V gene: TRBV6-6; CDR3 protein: CASSWTGRGTEAFF
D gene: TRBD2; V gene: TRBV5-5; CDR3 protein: CASSLSGGRREQYF
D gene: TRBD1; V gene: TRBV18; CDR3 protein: CASSPWGQSYEQYF